The 4 T cell receptor beta chains below were found in one sample sequenced in a study of CD8 T cells in Susac syndrome. An amount of RNA that ranged from roughly 0.45 to 1 ug was reverse transcribed with random hexamers. TCRdb reanalysed the immunoSEQ multiplex PCR reads using MiXCR and keeps one entry per CDR3 protein. The sample records around 56,000 distinct CDR3 sequences, about 92% being singletons. Sequenced: CD8+ T cells from PBMCs. Receptors originate from a human donor in good health.

This clonotype showed up just once. This sequence joins TRBV10-3 and TRBJ2-7, with 7 nucleotides matching TRBD1. Germline-derived CDR1 and CDR2 are ENHRY and SYGVKD. The CDR3 sequence is 15 residues long. Losses at the gene ends were 6 bases for V and 0 bases for J; bases not matched to a gene: 8. CDR3 residues: CAIREGAGGSYEQYF. DNA for the CDR3: TGTGCCATCAGGGAAGGGGCAGGGGGCTCCTACGAGCAGTACTTC.

The genes are TRBV25-1 and TRBJ2-1; D might be TRBD2 (7 bases). Germline loops: CDR1 MGHDK, CDR2 SYGVNS. This CDR3 is 12 amino acids long. V lost 5 bases and J 13 bases, leaving 15 bases between the germline ends. The CDR3 nucleotides are TGTGCCAGCAGTTGGGAGGGGGAAACCCAGTTCTTC. Protein product: CASSWEGETQFF. Drawing the rest from reference TRBV25-1 and TRBJ2-1, the complete variable domain is EADIYQTPRYLVIGTGKKITLECSQTMGHDKMYWYQQDPGMELHLIHYSYGVNSTEKGDLSSESTVSRIRTEHFPLTLESARPSHTSQYLCASSWEGETQFFGPGTRLTVL.

This rearrangement joins TRBV7-2 to TRBJ2-1; maybe TRBD2 (6 bases). V was cut by 5 bases and J by 3 bases, with 17 bases left in between. CDR1 and CDR2 (germline): SGHTA, FQGNSA. This CDR3 comprises 16 residues. The CDR3 nucleotides are TGTGCCAGCAGCCCCCGTGTCGGGGGATACTACAATGAGCAGTTCTTC. The encoded protein is CASSPRVGGYYNEQFF.

V and J are TRBV10-3 and TRBJ2-1; 8 bases align to TRBD2. Germline V gene lookup returns CDR1 ENHRY and CDR2 SYGVKD. The CDR3 runs to 13 residues. V was pared by 4 bases and J by 7 bases, with 3 bases of the junction left unmatched. The CDR3 protein is CAISAGTSNEQFF. CDR3 coding DNA: TGTGCCATCAGTGCGGGGACTAGTAATGAGCAGTTCTTC.